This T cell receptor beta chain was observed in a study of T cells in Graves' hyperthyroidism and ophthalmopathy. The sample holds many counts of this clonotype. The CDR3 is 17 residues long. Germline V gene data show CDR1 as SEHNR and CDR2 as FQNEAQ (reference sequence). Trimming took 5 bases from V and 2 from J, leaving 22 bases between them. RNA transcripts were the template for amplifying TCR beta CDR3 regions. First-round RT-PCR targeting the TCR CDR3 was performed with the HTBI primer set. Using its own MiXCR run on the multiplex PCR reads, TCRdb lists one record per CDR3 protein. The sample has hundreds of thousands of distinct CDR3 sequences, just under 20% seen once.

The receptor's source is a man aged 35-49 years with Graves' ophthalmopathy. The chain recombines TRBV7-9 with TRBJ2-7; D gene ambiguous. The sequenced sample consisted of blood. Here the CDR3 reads CASSPLLTGGPTYEQYF. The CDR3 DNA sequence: TGTGCCAGCAGCCCGCTTCTAACGGGCGGACCCACCTACGAGCAGTACTTC.